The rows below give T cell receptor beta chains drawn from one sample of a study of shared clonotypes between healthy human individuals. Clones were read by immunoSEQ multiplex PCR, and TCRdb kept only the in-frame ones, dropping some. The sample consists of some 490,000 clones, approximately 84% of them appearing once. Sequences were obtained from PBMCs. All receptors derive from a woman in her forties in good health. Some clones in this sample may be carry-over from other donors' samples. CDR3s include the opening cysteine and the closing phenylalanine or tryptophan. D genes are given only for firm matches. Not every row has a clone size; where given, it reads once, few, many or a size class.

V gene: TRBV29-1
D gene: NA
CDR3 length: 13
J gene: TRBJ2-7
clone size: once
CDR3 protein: CSVVVGMGSGQYF
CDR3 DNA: TGCAGCGTTGTGGTGGGGATGGGCTCCGGGCAGTACTTC

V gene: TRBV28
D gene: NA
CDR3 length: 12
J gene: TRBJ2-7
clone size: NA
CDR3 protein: CATGTFSYEQYF
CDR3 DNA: TGTGCCACCGGGACTTTCTCCTACGAGCAGTACTTC

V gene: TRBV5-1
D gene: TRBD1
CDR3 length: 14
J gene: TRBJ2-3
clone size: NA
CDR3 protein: CASSLGQGSDTQYF
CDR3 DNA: TGCGCCAGCAGCCTAGGACAGGGTTCGGATACGCAGTATTTT

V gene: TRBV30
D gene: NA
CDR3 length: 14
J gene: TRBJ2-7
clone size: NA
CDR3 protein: CAWSRRAIAYEQYF
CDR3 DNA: TGTGCCTGGAGCAGGAGGGCCATCGCCTACGAGCAGTACTTC

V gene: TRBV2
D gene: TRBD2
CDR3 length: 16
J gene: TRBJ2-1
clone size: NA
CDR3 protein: CASRALAGGNYNEQFF
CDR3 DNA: TGTGCCAGCAGAGCCCTAGCGGGAGGTAACTACAATGAGCAGTTCTTC

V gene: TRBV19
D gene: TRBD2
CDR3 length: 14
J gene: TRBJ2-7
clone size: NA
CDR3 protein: CASSPSKLANEQYF
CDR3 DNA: TGTGCCAGTAGTCCATCGAAACTAGCGAACGAGCAGTACTTC

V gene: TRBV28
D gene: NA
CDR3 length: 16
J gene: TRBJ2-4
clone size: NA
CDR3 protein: CASSLPGHSAKNIQYF
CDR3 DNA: TGTGCCAGCAGTTTACCGGGACATTCGGCCAAAAACATTCAGTACTTC

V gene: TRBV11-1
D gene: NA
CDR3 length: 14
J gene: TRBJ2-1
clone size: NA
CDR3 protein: CASSQPTAYNEQFF
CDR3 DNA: TGTGCCAGCAGTCAACCTACAGCTTACAATGAGCAGTTCTTC

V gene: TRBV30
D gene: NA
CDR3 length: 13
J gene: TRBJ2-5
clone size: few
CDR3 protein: CAWSVPGIETQYF
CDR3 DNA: TGTGCCTGGAGTGTACCCGGCATCGAGACCCAGTACTTC

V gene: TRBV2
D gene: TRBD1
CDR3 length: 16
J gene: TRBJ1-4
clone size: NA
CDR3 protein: CASSLGQETFNEKLFF
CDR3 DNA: TGTGCCAGCAGTCTCGGACAGGAAACCTTTAATGAAAAACTGTTTTTT

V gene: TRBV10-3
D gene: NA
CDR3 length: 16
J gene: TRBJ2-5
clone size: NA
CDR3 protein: CATRRGWGLSQETQYF
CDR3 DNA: TGTGCCACCAGGCGGGGATGGGGACTCTCCCAAGAGACCCAGTACTTC

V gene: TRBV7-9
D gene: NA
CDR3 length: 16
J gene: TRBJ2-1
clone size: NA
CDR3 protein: CASSLFGLSSYNEQFF
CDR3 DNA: TGTGCCAGCAGCTTATTCGGACTCAGCTCCTACAATGAGCAGTTCTTC

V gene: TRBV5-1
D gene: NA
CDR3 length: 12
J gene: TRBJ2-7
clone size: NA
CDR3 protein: CASSPPGYEQYF
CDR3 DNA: TGCGCCAGCAGCCCACCCGGCTACGAGCAGTACTTC

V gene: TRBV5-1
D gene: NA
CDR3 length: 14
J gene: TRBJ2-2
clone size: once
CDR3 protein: CASSLGRNTGELFF
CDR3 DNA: TGCGCCAGCAGCTTGGGCAGGAACACCGGGGAGCTGTTTTTT

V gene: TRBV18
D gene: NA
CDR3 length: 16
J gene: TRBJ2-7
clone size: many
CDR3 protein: CASSSTRNKVSYEQYF
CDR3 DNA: TGTGCCAGCTCATCGACGCGGAATAAAGTATCCTACGAGCAGTACTTC

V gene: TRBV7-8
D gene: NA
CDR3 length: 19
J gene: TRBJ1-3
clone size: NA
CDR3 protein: CASSLARRGLVFSGNTIYF
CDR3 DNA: TGTGCCAGCAGCTTAGCAAGGAGGGGTTTAGTCTTCTCTGGAAACACCATATATTTT

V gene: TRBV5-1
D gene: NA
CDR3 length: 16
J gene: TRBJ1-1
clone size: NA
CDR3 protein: CASSLTSQGLNTEAFF
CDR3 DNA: TGCGCCAGCAGCTTGACTAGTCAGGGACTGAACACTGAAGCTTTCTTT

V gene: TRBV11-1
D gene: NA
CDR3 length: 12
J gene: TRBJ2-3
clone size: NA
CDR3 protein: CASSLGTGRQYF
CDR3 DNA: TGTGCCAGCAGCTTAGGAACCGGCCGCCAGTATTTT

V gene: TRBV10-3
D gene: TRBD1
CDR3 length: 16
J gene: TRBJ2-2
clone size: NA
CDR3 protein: CAIRSGTGGKVGELFF
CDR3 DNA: TGTGCCATCCGAAGTGGGACAGGGGGGAAGGTCGGGGAGCTGTTTTTT

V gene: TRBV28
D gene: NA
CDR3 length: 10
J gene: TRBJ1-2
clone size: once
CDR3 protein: CASRGYGYTF
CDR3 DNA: TGTGCCAGTCGGGGGTATGGCTACACCTTC

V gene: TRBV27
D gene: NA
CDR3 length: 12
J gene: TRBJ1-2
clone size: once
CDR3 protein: CASSTAGGGYTF
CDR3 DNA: TGTGCCAGCAGTACCGCCGGGGGAGGCTACACCTTC

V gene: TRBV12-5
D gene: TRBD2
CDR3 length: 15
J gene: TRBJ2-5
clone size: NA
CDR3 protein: CASGHLAGGLQTQYF
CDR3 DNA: TGTGCTAGTGGTCATCTAGCGGGAGGGTTACAGACCCAGTACTTC

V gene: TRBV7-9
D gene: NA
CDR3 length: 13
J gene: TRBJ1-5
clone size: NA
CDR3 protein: CASSWDGDQPQHF
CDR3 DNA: TGTGCCAGCAGCTGGGACGGTGATCAGCCCCAGCATTTT

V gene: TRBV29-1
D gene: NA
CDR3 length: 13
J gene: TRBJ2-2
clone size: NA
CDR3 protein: CSVSGTTTGELFF
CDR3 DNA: TGCAGCGTTTCCGGGACAACCACCGGGGAGCTGTTTTTT

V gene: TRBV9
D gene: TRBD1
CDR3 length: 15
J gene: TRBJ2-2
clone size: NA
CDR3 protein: CASSPGQGWAGELFF
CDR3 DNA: TGTGCCAGCAGCCCCGGACAGGGGTGGGCCGGGGAGCTGTTTTTT

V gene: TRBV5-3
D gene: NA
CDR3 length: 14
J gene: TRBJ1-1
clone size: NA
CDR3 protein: CARSLRVRGTEAFF
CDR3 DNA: TGTGCCAGAAGCTTGAGAGTCAGGGGTACTGAAGCTTTCTTT